This T cell receptor (beta chain) was retrieved from a study of beta chain features in type 1 diabetes. All of the isolated RNA was reverse transcribed, so expressed TCRB transcripts were sequenced. Each sample of naive, central memory or regulatory T cells had, on average, roughly 3.5 million reads. Here immunoSEQ multiplex PCR was the method, and the copy in TCRdb shows in-frame clones only, minus some. The sample carries under 850,000 clones, 13% recorded once. This clone was seen more than once but under ten times. No antigen is known for it. Findings and caveats of the study: At VDJ recombination sites, type 1 diabetes patients had fewer insertions and more deleted nucleotides. All four CD4+ subsets from Type 1 diabetes patients carried moderately but significantly shorter TCRB CDR3s.

V was cut by 5 bases and J by 0 bases, with 6 bases left in between. CDR3 length: 13 residues. Germline V gene lookup returns CDR1 MGHRA and CDR2 YSYEKL. The clonotype was recovered from a man aged 18 to 29 with type 1 diabetes. The specimen sequenced was naive CD4+ T cells from blood. The chain is built from TRBV4-1 and TRBJ2-3, with no clear D. Written as DNA, the CDR3 is TGCGCCAGCAGCAAAACTAGCACAGATACGCAGTATTTT. Protein: CASSKTSTDTQYF.